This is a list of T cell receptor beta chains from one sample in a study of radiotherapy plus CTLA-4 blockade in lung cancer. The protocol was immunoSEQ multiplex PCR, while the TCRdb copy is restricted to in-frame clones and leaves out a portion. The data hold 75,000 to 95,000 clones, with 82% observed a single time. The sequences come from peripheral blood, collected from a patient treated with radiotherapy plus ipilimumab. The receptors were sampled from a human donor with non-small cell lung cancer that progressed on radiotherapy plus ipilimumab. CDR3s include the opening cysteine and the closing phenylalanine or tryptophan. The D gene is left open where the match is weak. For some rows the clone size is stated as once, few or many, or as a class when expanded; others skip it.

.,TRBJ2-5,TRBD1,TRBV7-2,CASSPVPGQDRQETQYF,TGTGCCAGCAGCCCAGTCCCGGGACAGGACCGCCAAGAGACCCAGTACTTC
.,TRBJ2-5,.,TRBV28,CASSLDRRAAIQETQYF,TGTGCCAGCAGCTTGGATAGGCGGGCCGCCATTCAAGAGACCCAGTACTTC
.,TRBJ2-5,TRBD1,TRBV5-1,CARNRGEETQYF,TGCGCCAGGAACAGGGGTGAAGAGACCCAGTACTTC
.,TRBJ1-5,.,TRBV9,CASSATSLSNQPQHF,TGTGCCAGCAGCGCAACCTCGCTCAGCAATCAGCCCCAGCATTTT
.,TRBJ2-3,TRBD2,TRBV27,CASAGRLAGITDTQYF,TGTGCCAGCGCTGGCCGGCTAGCGGGTATCACAGATACGCAGTATTTT
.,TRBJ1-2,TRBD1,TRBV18,CASSPGSGQKGYTF,TGTGCCAGCTCACCAGGTTCGGGACAGAAAGGCTACACCTTC
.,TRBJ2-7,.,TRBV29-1,CSVAPGNVYYEQYF,TGCAGCGTTGCTCCCGGGAATGTATACTACGAGCAGTACTTC
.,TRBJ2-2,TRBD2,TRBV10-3,CAISLGLANTGELFF,TGTGCCATCAGCCTGGGACTAGCGAACACCGGGGAGCTGTTTTTT
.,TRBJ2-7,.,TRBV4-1,CASSPGGFSSYEQYF,TGCGCCAGCAGCCCCGGCGGGTTTAGCTCCTACGAGCAGTACTTC
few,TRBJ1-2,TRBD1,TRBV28,CATPGGHYGYTF,TGTGCCACCCCAGGGGGTCACTATGGCTACACCTTC
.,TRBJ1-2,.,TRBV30,CAWSVHRTNYGYTF,TGTGCCTGGAGTGTACACCGGACGAACTATGGCTACACCTTC
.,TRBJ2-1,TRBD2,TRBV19,CASTTSGYNEQFF,TGTGCCAGTACGACTAGCGGATACAATGAGCAGTTCTTC
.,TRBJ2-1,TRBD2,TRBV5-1,CASSLLGTSGIAYNEQFF,TGCGCCAGCAGCTTGCTAGGGACTAGCGGGATTGCCTACAATGAGCAGTTCTTC
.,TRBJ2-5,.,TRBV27,CASSGRRDWGTQYF,TGTGCCAGCAGTGGCCGGAGGGACTGGGGGACCCAGTACTTC
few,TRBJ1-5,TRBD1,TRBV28,CASSWAGGTSNQPQHF,TGTGCCAGCAGTTGGGCAGGGGGTACTAGCAATCAGCCCCAGCATTTT
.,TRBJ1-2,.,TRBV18,CASSPSAGSSVYGYTF,TGTGCCAGCTCACCAAGTGCGGGCAGTTCGGTCTATGGCTACACCTTC
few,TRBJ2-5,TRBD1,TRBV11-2,CASSPPTGGQETQYF,TGTGCCAGCAGTCCTCCGACAGGGGGACAAGAGACCCAGTACTTC
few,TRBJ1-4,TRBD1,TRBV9,CASSLDRATNEKLFF,TGTGCCAGCAGCCTCGACAGGGCAACTAATGAAAAACTGTTTTTT
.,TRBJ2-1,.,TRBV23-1,CASSPGIEQFF,TGCGCCAGCAGTCCCGGGATTGAGCAGTTCTTC
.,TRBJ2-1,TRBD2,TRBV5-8,CASSLELAGEGNEQFF,TGTGCCAGCAGCTTGGAACTAGCGGGAGAGGGCAATGAGCAGTTCTTC
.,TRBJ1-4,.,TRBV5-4,CASSNPSTGNEKLFF,TGTGCCAGCAGCAACCCTAGTACGGGTAATGAAAAACTGTTTTTT
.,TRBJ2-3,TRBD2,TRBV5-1,CASSLDLAGTRDTQYF,TGCGCCAGCAGCTTGGACCTAGCGGGAACTCGAGATACGCAGTATTTT
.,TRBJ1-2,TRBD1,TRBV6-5,CASRPGTAYGYTF,TGTGCCAGCAGACCCGGGACAGCCTATGGCTACACCTTC
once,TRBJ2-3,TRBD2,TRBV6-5,CASSLAGGTDTQYF,TGTGCCAGCAGTCTAGCGGGAGGTACAGATACGCAGTATTTT
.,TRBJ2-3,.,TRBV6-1,CASSGAGGPDTQYF,TGTGCCAGCAGTGGGGCGGGTGGCCCAGATACGCAGTATTTT
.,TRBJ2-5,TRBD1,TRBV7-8,CASSPTNRGQQETQYF,TGTGCCAGCAGCCCAACTAACAGGGGGCAACAAGAGACCCAGTACTTC
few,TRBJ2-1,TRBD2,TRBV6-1,CASSEMSGVGNEQFF,TGTGCCAGCAGTGAAATGAGCGGGGTCGGCAATGAGCAGTTCTTC
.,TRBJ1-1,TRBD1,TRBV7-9,CASSPTGGRNTEAFF,TGTGCCAGCAGCCCAACAGGGGGCCGCAACACTGAAGCTTTCTTT
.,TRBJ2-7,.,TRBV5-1,CASSRDGSSYEQYF,TGCGCCAGCAGCCGGGACGGGAGCTCCTACGAGCAGTACTTC
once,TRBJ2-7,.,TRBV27,CASSLRPDSYEQYF,TGTGCCAGCAGTTTAAGACCGGACTCCTACGAGCAGTACTTC
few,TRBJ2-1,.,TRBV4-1,CASSQVVNEQFF,TGCGCCAGCAGCCAAGTCGTGAATGAGCAGTTCTTC
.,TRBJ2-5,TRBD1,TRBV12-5,CASGRTGGIKTQYF,TGTGCTAGTGGAAGGACAGGGGGGATTAAGACCCAGTACTTC
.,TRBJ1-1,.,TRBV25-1,CASSVGPNTEAFF,TGTGCCAGCAGTGTGGGACCGAACACTGAAGCTTTCTTT
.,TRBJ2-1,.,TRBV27,CASSLSTTSNEQFF,TGTGCCAGCAGTTTATCTACCACCTCCAATGAGCAGTTCTTC
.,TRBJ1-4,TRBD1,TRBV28,CASSTGGEGEKLFF,TGTGCCAGCAGCACAGGGGGCGAGGGTGAAAAACTGTTTTTT
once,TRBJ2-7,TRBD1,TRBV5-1,CASSAAGTGNSYEQYF,TGCGCCAGCAGCGCCGCCGGGACAGGGAATTCCTACGAGCAGTACTTC
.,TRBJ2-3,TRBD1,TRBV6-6,CASSLGQGAMGDTQYF,TGTGCCAGCAGCCTGGGACAGGGGGCAATGGGAGATACGCAGTATTTT
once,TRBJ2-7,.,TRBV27,CASSLSRSSYEQYF,TGTGCCAGCAGTTTATCGCGGAGCTCCTACGAGCAGTACTTC
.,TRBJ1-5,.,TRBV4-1,CASSQAGTNQPQHF,TGCGCCAGCAGCCAAGCCGGGACGAATCAGCCCCAGCATTTT
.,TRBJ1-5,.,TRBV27,CASSVGQLGQPQHF,TGTGCCAGCAGTGTAGGACAGCTCGGACAGCCCCAGCATTTT
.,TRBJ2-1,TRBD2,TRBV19,CASSIAGGPRNEQFF,TGTGCCAGTAGTATAGCGGGAGGGCCGCGGAATGAGCAGTTCTTC
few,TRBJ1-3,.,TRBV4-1,CASSEVSGNTIYF,TGCGCCAGCAGCGAGGTATCTGGAAACACCATATATTTT
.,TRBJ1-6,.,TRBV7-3,CASSLTSGGSPLHF,TGTGCCAGCAGCTTAACCAGCGGTGGTTCACCCCTCCACTTT
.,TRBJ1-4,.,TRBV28,CASKEAATNEKLFF,TGTGCCAGTAAAGAGGCTGCAACTAATGAAAAACTGTTTTTT
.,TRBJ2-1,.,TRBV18,CASSPSRDSFSNEQFF,TGTGCCAGCTCACCGTCCCGGGACTCCTTTTCCAATGAGCAGTTCTTC
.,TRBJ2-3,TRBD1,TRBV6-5,CASSYSGQGTDTQYF,TGTGCCAGCAGTTACTCGGGACAGGGTACAGATACGCAGTATTTT
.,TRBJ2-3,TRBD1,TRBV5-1,CASSLRGTGVDTQYF,TGCGCCAGCAGCTTGCGGGGGACAGGGGTAGATACGCAGTATTTT
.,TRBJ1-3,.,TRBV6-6,CASTYGGSENTIYF,TGTGCCAGCACCTACGGTGGCTCTGAAAACACCATATATTTT
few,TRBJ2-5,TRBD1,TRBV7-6,CASSPDRVQETQYF,TGTGCCAGCAGCCCAGACAGGGTCCAAGAGACCCAGTACTTC
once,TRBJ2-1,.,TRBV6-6,CASSLLSGSYNEQFF,TGTGCCAGCAGCCTTCTAAGCGGTTCTTACAATGAGCAGTTCTTC
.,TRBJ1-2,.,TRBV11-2,CASSLVTAEGYTF,TGTGCCAGCAGCTTAGTGACAGCTGAGGGCTACACCTTC